The 28 T cell receptor beta chains in this list originate from one sample, sequenced in a study of CD8+CD57+ T cells in acquired aplastic anemia. Genomic DNA, serving as template, underwent TCR beta VDJ and CDR3 profiling. One entry per CDR3 protein results from TCRdb running MiXCR on the reads. The sample has 160,000 or so distinct CDR3 sequences, about 45% seen once. Patients sequenced had flow cytometry evidence of CD8+CD57+ cell expansion. Material for sequencing was sorted CD4+, CD8+, or CD8+CD57+ T cells (not recorded which) from PBMCs. The receptors come from a human donor with aplastic anemia.

In regard to this clonotype: Possible read error: a much larger clone is one base away. The V and J genes are TRBV11-2 and TRBJ2-7; 12 bases line up with TRBD2. V shed 3 bases, J shed 6 bases, and the junction held 12 bases outside the gene matches. This CDR3 spans 17 amino acids. Germline V gene data show CDR1 as SGHAT and CDR2 as FQNNGV. Here the CDR3 DNA reads TGTGCCAGCAGCTTGACTAGCGGGGGACCCACCGGGTGCGAGCAGTACTTC. Translating gives CASSLTSGGPTGCEQYF.

The chain has TRBV15 and TRBJ1-2; 8 bases are shared with TRBD1. The CDR3 runs to 15 residues. The J segment lost 2 bases and the V segment lost 2 bases, leaving 4 bases of the junction unmatched. From germline, CDR1 is LNHNV and CDR2 YYDKDF (reference sequence). This CDR3 reads CATSRPRTGNYGYTF. CDR3 nucleotide sequence: TGTGCCACCAGCAGACCCCGGACAGGGAACTATGGCTACACCTTC.

This clonotype was recorded many times. The chain employs TRBV10-3 and TRBJ2-7, with a weak D call TRBD2 (6 bases). The CDR3 extends over 16 amino acids. V lost 5 bases and J lost 3, with 20 bases in between. The germline gives CDR1 ENHRY, CDR2 SYGVKD. The CDR3 region has the DNA TGTGCCATCAGTCCGGTCGGCGGGGCCCAGAGCTACGAGCAGTACTTC. Translating gives CAISPVGGAQSYEQYF.

The chain employs TRBV7-9 and TRBJ1-2, with 8 bases identical to TRBD1. Germline CDR1 and CDR2: SEHNR and FQNEAQ (reference sequence). V lost 1 base and J lost 7; bases outside the gene matches: 5. CDR3 length equals 14 residues. This CDR3 is CASSLVQGASGYTF. DNA for the CDR3: TGTGCCAGCAGCTTAGTGCAGGGGGCTAGTGGCTACACCTTC.

This clonotype was detected many times. The chain recombines TRBV9 with TRBJ2-3; tentatively, D is TRBD2 (6 bases). This CDR3 has 16 amino acids. Per germline, CDR1 SGDLS and CDR2 YYNGEE. V was cut by 6 bases and J by 2 bases, with 19 bases left in between. CDR3 DNA sequence: TGTGCCAGCACCCGGCAACTAGCATCGTCCACAGATACGCAGTATTTT. This sequence encodes CASTRQLASSTDTQYF.

This chain joins TRBV7-2 and TRBJ2-7, with D hard to call. V lost 4 bases and J 6 bases, leaving 19 bases between the germline ends. Germline V gene sequence: CDR1 SGHTA, CDR2 FQGNSA. CDR3 length: 15 amino acids. This CDR3 reads CASSSSTYSFTEQYF. The CDR3 coding sequence is TGTGCCAGCAGCTCTTCTACGTACTCCTTTACCGAGCAGTACTTC.

This clonotype has at least ten counts. V is TRBV12-3 or TRBV12-4 and J is TRBJ2-1; D may be TRBD2 (6 bases). There are 14 residues in the CDR3. Trimming took 7 bases from V and 4 from J, leaving 14 bases between them. CDR3 sequence: CASTPEGRYNEQFF. CDR3 sequence (DNA): TGTGCCAGCACCCCGGAGGGGAGGTACAATGAGCAGTTCTTC.

This chain connects TRBV19 to TRBJ2-2; 8 positions match TRBD1. The CDR3 extends over 15 amino acids. CDR1 and CDR2 (germline): LNHDA, SQIVND (reference sequence). With V trimmed by 5 bases and J by 4 bases, 6 bases remained unmatched. CDR3 DNA: TGTGCCAGTAGTCGCAGGGGGCCAGGCACCGGGGAGCTGTTTTTT. It yields the protein CASSRRGPGTGELFF.

This clonotype came up many times. V and J are TRBV24-1 and TRBJ2-3; tentative D call: TRBD2 (5 bases). CDR1 is KGHDR and CDR2 is SFDVKD in the germline V gene. The length of the CDR3 is 16 residues. V was pared by 4 bases and J by 2 bases, with 15 bases between. The CDR3 DNA sequence: TGTGCCACCAGTGAGCCGCGGGTCCTAAACACAGATACGCAGTATTTT. Its protein is CATSEPRVLNTDTQYF.

The count of this clonotype is one. The chain carries TRBV10-2 and TRBJ1-1; D is ambiguous. CDR3 length equals 14 residues. Trimming removed 0 bases from V and 1 base from J, with 6 bases in between. Germline V gene lookup returns CDR1 WSHSY and CDR2 SAAADI. The CDR3 here is CASSESVGNTEAFF. DNA for the CDR3: TGCGCCAGCAGTGAGTCGGTAGGGAACACTGAAGCTTTCTTT.

This rearrangement joins TRBV11-2 to TRBJ1-1; tentative D call: TRBD1 (6 bases). The V end lost 3 bases, the J end lost 0 bases, and 17 bases lay between the germline ends. The CDR3 consists of 17 residues. Looked up from germline, CDR1 is SGHAT and CDR2 is FQNNGV. The CDR3 region has the DNA TGTGCCAGCAGCTTTGGGGGCTTACTGACCATGAACACTGAAGCTTTCTTT. This translates into CASSFGGLLTMNTEAFF.

The chain employs TRBV5-1 and TRBJ1-2; TRBD1 aligns across 7 bases. Germline V gene data show CDR1 as SGHRS and CDR2 as YFSETQ. The V gene end was trimmed by 2 bases and the J gene end by 8 bases; junction bases not matched to a gene: 6. The CDR3 consists of 13 residues. CDR3 coding DNA: TGCGCCAGCAGCTTCGACAGGGTTGGGGGCTACACCTTC. This translates into CASSFDRVGGYTF.

The chain employs TRBV25-1 and TRBJ2-7, with no clear D. CDR3 length equals 16 residues. Germline V CDR1 and CDR2: MGHDK, SYGVNS. The germline V and J ends were trimmed by 2 bases and 0 bases, with 14 bases remaining between them. CDR3 coding DNA: TGTGCCAGCAGTGAAGTGGGTTTAGGAGACTCCTACGAGCAGTACTTC. It encodes CASSEVGLGDSYEQYF.

The table lists this clonotype with many counts. This rearrangement joins TRBV6-1 to TRBJ1-6; 9 nucleotides line up with TRBD1. This CDR3 comprises 17 residues. V was clipped by 2 bases and J by 8 bases; unmatched bases: 10. In germline, CDR1 is MNHNS, CDR2 SASEGT. The CDR3 region is CASSEIVGTGYDSPLHF. CDR3 sequence (DNA): TGTGCCAGCAGTGAAATCGTCGGGACAGGGTATGATTCACCCCTCCACTTT.

This clonotype was seen repeatedly, ten times or more. The chain joins TRBV20-1 to TRBJ2-7; a weak D match, TRBD1 (6 bases). The CDR3 contains 16 residues. Germline assignment: CDR1 DFQATT and CDR2 SNEGSKA (reference sequence). V dropped 3 bases and J dropped 4 bases, with 22 bases sitting between them. CDR3 nucleotide sequence: TGCAGTGCTAGCCGGATTTCCGGGACATCGGGGTACGAGCAGTACTTC. This codes for CSASRISGTSGYEQYF.

This sequence joins TRBV12-3 or TRBV12-4 and TRBJ1-2, with a weak D call TRBD1 (6 bases). Trimming shortened V by 0 bases and J by 8 bases, and 19 bases separated the two germline ends. This CDR3 contains 16 residues. The CDR3 sequence: CASSLAYRVDGFGYTF. The DNA of the CDR3 is TGTGCCAGCAGTTTAGCTTACAGGGTGGATGGTTTCGGCTACACCTTC.

Ten or more counts support this clonotype. The chain carries TRBV5-4 and TRBJ2-7; no reliable D call. The CDR3 runs 15 residues. Trimming pared 0 bases from V and 3 bases from J, leaving 13 bases between. The germline V gene has CDR1 SGHNT and CDR2 YYREEE (reference sequence). CDR3 in DNA: TGTGCCAGCAGCTTGGAGGGTGCAGGATACTACGAGCAGTACTTC. This gives the protein CASSLEGAGYYEQYF.

This clonotype occurred a few times. A read error may account for a junction end that differs from germline. This sequence joins TRBV19 and TRBJ1-6; 12 bases are a match to TRBD1. The CDR3 has 18 amino acids. Looked up from germline, CDR1 is LNHDA and CDR2 is SQIVND (reference sequence). This chain's CDR3 is CANSTLGTGGGSSSPLHF. The CDR3 region has the DNA TGTGCCAATAGTACCCTAGGGACAGGGGGCGGCTCTTCATCGCCCCTCCACTTT.

The CDR3 is CASSVATGTSSPYEQYF. CDR3 in DNA: TGTGCCAGCAGCGTAGCTACGGGGACTAGCAGTCCCTACGAGCAGTACTTC. V usage is TRBV9 and J usage is TRBJ2-7; 9 bases fit TRBD2. J lost 2 bases, V lost 0 bases, and 9 bases had no gene match. This CDR3 spans 17 amino acids. Germline values: CDR1 SGDLS, CDR2 YYNGEE.

This clonotype came up many times. This chain joins TRBV6-5 and TRBJ1-1; D ambiguous. The CDR3 contains 15 residues. The V end lost 2 bases, the J end lost 1 base, and 11 bases lay between the germline ends. Germline values: CDR1 MNHEY, CDR2 SVGAGI. The CDR3 DNA sequence: TGTGCCAGCAGTTACGTGGGTCTACAGAACACTGAAGCTTTCTTT. Translated: CASSYVGLQNTEAFF.

This clonotype was observed many times. The chain recombines TRBV19 with TRBJ2-1; 8 nucleotides agree with TRBD2. V trimming: 6 bases; J trimming: 8 bases; junction bases outside the gene matches: 12. The CDR3 runs to 15 residues. Germline V gene lookup returns CDR1 LNHDA and CDR2 SQIVND (reference sequence). CDR3 coding DNA: TGTGCCAGTAGGTCGGGACTAGGGGGTTTCGATGAGCAGTTCTTC. It yields the protein CASRSGLGGFDEQFF.

This clonotype was seen ten or more times. The rearrangement joins TRBV11-2 to TRBJ1-6; maybe TRBD1 (6 bases). V lost 3 bases and J 10 bases, leaving 19 bases between the germline ends. This CDR3 contains 16 residues. The germline V gene has CDR1 SGHAT and CDR2 FQNNGV. CDR3 coding DNA: TGTGCCAGCAGCTTGCTCTCGGCACAGGGTGGGTCACCCCTCCACTTT. Encoded protein: CASSLLSAQGGSPLHF.

The table lists this clonotype with many counts. This CDR3 reads CASSPGTGSGELFF. The CDR3 nucleotides read TGTGCCAGCAGTCCCGGGACAGGGTCCGGGGAGCTGTTTTTT. The rearrangement joins TRBV6-4 to TRBJ2-2; 9 bases line up with TRBD1. The CDR3 runs to 14 residues. CDR1 is MRHNA and CDR2 is SNTAGT in the germline V gene. J was trimmed by 6 bases and V by 5 bases; bases with no gene match: 4.

This clonotype was observed many times. CDR3 in amino acids: CASSGGQGAANEQFF. Written as DNA, the CDR3 is TGCGCCAGCAGCGGCGGACAGGGGGCGGCTAATGAGCAGTTCTTC. The chain combines TRBV5-1 with TRBJ2-1; 11 nucleotides match TRBD1. This CDR3 contains 15 residues. Germline lookup yields CDR1 SGHRS and CDR2 YFSETQ. V shed 4 bases, J shed 7 bases, and the junction held 7 bases outside the gene matches.

This clonotype was recorded at least ten times. CDR3 in DNA: TGTGCCAGCAGCATTAGCGGGGGGGCCCCCGAGCAGTACTTC. This translates into CASSISGGAPEQYF. This rearrangement joins TRBV10-3 to TRBJ2-7, with TRBD2 matching 11 bases. V shed 10 bases and J 6 bases; nucleotides not matched to a gene: 11. Germline CDR1 ENHRY, CDR2 SYGVKD. This CDR3 region has 14 residues.

This clonotype was recorded many times. This sequence joins TRBV2 and TRBJ1-6, with TRBD1 matching over 8 bases. The V gene end was trimmed by 6 bases and the J gene end by 7 bases; junction bases not matched to a gene: 5. The germline V gene has CDR1 SNHLY and CDR2 FYNNEI. This CDR3 comprises 14 residues. CDR3 bases: TGTGCCAGCAGACGACAGGGGAACAATTCACCCCTCCACTTT. Translating it yields CASRRQGNNSPLHF.

This clonotype appeared a few times. The chain links TRBV5-1 to TRBJ2-1; 8 bases are a match to TRBD2. The V gene end was trimmed by 7 bases and the J gene end by 0 bases; junction bases not matched to a gene: 15. Germline loops: CDR1 SGHRS, CDR2 YFSETQ. CDR3 length equals 18 residues. In DNA, the CDR3 is TGCGCCAGCGGCATCCGTTCCATAGCGGGGAGCTCCTACAATGAGCAGTTCTTC. This encodes CASGIRSIAGSSYNEQFF.

This clonotype was picked up one time. The rearrangement uses TRBV2 and TRBJ2-5; D might be TRBD1 or TRBD2, each matching 6 bases. Germline lookup yields CDR1 SNHLY and CDR2 FYNNEI. V lost 2 bases and J lost 9, with 19 bases in between. The CDR3 has 15 residues. The chain's CDR3 is CASSERGSGFWAQYF. In DNA, the CDR3 is TGTGCCAGCAGTGAAAGGGGGAGCGGGTTTTGGGCCCAGTACTTC.